A single sample is the source of the 17 T cell receptor beta chains below, sequenced in a study of neurological immune-mediated disorders. One entry per CDR3 protein results from TCRdb running MiXCR on the 5' RACE reads. The sample shows approximately 32,000 distinct CDR3 sequences, almost 7.5% of them seen only once. The sample comprised PBMCs. Source of these receptors: a middle-aged woman in good health.

As for this clonotype: A much larger clonotype is one base distant, so this may be a read error. The chain recombines TRBV27 with TRBJ2-4; 7 bases map to TRBD2. The V segment lost 7 bases and the J segment 11 bases; nucleotides outside the gene matches: 14. The CDR3 totals 14 residues. The germline V gene has CDR1 MNHEY and CDR2 SMNVEV (reference sequence). CDR3 DNA: TGTGCCAGCACTTCACTCCTTACTAGCGAGGTTCAGTACTTC. Translation gives CASTSLLTSEVQYF.

This clonotype has ten or more counts. V and J are TRBV18 and TRBJ2-7; the D is unclear. The CDR3 loop spans 14 amino acids. V lost 1 base, J lost 1 base, and 8 bases lay in between. In germline, CDR1 is KGHSH, CDR2 LQKENI. CDR3 region: CASSPQGASYEQYV. The CDR3 DNA reads TGTGCCAGCTCACCACAGGGCGCATCCTACGAGCAGTACGTC.

At least ten counts were recorded for this clonotype. V gene TRBV20-1 combines with J gene TRBJ2-5; D unresolved. CDR3 length: 13 residues. Deletions cut 1 base from V and 1 base from J, with 7 bases between. CDR1 and CDR2 (germline): DFQATT, SNEGSKA (reference sequence). The CDR3 region has the DNA TGCAGTGCTAGAGCGTCCAGCCAAGAGACCCAGTACTTC. It encodes CSARASSQETQYF.

This clonotype was counted many times. J is TRBJ2-7 and V is TRBV28; TRBD2 aligns across 8 bases. Germline-derived CDR1 and CDR2 are MDHEN and SYDVKM. V lost 8 bases and J lost 4; bases outside the gene matches: 7. The CDR3 runs to 13 residues. The CDR3 region is CASYPGGGYEQYF. The DNA for the CDR3 is TGTGCCAGCTACCCCGGGGGGGGTTACGAGCAGTACTTC.

A few counts support this clonotype. V usage is TRBV11-2 and J usage is TRBJ2-7; TRBD2 agrees at 11 bases. CDR3 length: 14 amino acids. CDR1 and CDR2 from the germline V gene are SGHAT and FQNNGV. With 8 bases clipped from V and 4 bases from J, the junction kept 7 bases outside the gene matches. The CDR3, as DNA: TGTGCCAGCCGAGTAGCGGGAGGGGGTTACGAGCAGTACTTC. Its protein product is CASRVAGGGYEQYF. Full variable domain (outside the CDR3, taken from reference TRBV11-2 and TRBJ2-7): EAGVAQSPRYKIIEKRQSVAFWCNPISGHATLYWYQQILGQGPKLLIQFQNNGVVDDSQLPKDRFSAERLKGVDSTLKIQPAKLEDSAVYLCASRVAGGGYEQYFGPGTRLTVT.

This clonotype appeared many times. This chain links TRBV20-1 with TRBJ1-2; D unresolved. This CDR3 has 12 amino acids. Germline V gene lookup returns CDR1 DFQATT and CDR2 SNEGSKA (reference sequence). Trimming removed 3 bases from V and 2 bases from J, with 7 bases in between. CDR3 sequence: CSASGRNYGYTF. CDR3 sequence (DNA): TGCAGTGCTAGTGGCAGGAACTATGGCTACACCTTC.

This clonotype was detected many times. V is TRBV3-1 and J is TRBJ1-1; TRBD1 matches at 8 bases. The CDR3 runs 16 residues. The junction had 4 bases not matched to a gene; V was cut back by 0 bases and J by 1 base. Germline CDR1 and CDR2: LGHDT and YNNKEL (reference sequence). CDR3 residues: CASSQDRGRGNTEAFF. In nucleotides, the CDR3 is TGTGCCAGCAGCCAAGACAGGGGGCGGGGGAACACTGAAGCTTTCTTT.

CDR3 in amino acids: CASSLPPMVRSNQPQHF. For the CDR3, the DNA is TGTGCCAGCAGTTTACCCCCCATGGTCCGTAGCAATCAGCCCCAGCATTTT. This sequence joins TRBV28 and TRBJ1-5; D ambiguous. The V gene lost 2 bases and the J gene lost 0 bases, with 14 bases spanning the gap. This CDR3 comprises 17 residues. Per germline, CDR1 MDHEN and CDR2 SYDVKM.

In its sample, this clonotype was seen many times. The chain is built from TRBV9 and TRBJ2-2; 7 positions agree with TRBD1. J was trimmed by 6 bases and V by 4 bases; bases with no gene match: 3. CDR1 and CDR2 (germline): SGDLS, YYNGEE. This CDR3 has 13 residues. The CDR3 DNA sequence: TGTGCCAGCAGCAAACAGGGGTCCGGGGAGCTGTTTTTT. This encodes CASSKQGSGELFF.

V usage is TRBV2 and J usage is TRBJ2-1; 13 bases align to TRBD2. The germline gives CDR1 SNHLY, CDR2 FYNNEI. V dropped 0 bases and J dropped 1; count of bases not matched to a gene: 9. The CDR3 totals 20 residues. The CDR3 nucleotides read TGTGCCAGCAGTGAAGCGGGGGGGACTAGCGGGACCGCTTCCTACAATGAGCAGTTCTTC. Amino acid sequence: CASSEAGGTSGTASYNEQFF.

In this sample, this clonotype turned up many times. The chain combines TRBV7-2 with TRBJ1-1, with 10 bases lining up with TRBD1. Trimming at V came to 5 bases and at J to 4 bases, leaving 4 bases not matched to a gene. This CDR3 contains 14 residues. Germline V gene data show CDR1 as SGHTA and CDR2 as FQGNSA. The CDR3 reads CASSPTGGITEAFF. In DNA form, the CDR3 reads TGTGCCAGCAGCCCGACAGGGGGCATCACTGAAGCTTTCTTT.

This clonotype was seen many times. The CDR3 loop reads CSVVSEQGEETYEQYF. In DNA, the CDR3 is TGCAGCGTTGTATCTGAACAGGGTGAGGAAACCTACGAGCAGTACTTC. This chain joins TRBV29-1 and TRBJ2-7, with D perhaps matching TRBD1 (6 bases). V lost 4 bases and J 2 bases, leaving 21 bases between the germline ends. The CDR3 totals 16 residues. In germline, CDR1 is SQVTM, CDR2 ANQGSEA.

This clonotype was counted ten times or more. The rearrangement joins TRBV9 to TRBJ2-5, with 11 bases identical to TRBD2. The CDR3 length is 16 residues. V lost 4 bases, J lost 5 bases, and 10 bases stayed unmatched. Germline V lookup: CDR1 SGDLS, CDR2 YYNGEE. CDR3 residues: CASSPTRLAGKETQYF. Here the CDR3 DNA reads TGTGCCAGCAGCCCCACGAGACTAGCGGGAAAGGAGACCCAGTACTTC.

In its sample, this clonotype was seen many times. The chain recombines TRBV27 with TRBJ2-7, with TRBD1 matching 7 bases. The V gene end was trimmed by 5 bases and the J gene end by 2 bases; junction bases not matched to a gene: 12. The CDR3 is 16 amino acids. Germline V CDR1 and CDR2: MNHEY, SMNVEV (reference sequence). In nucleotides, the CDR3 is TGTGCCAGCAGTCTCAAACTACAGGGGAGAACCTACGAGCAGTACTTC. It encodes CASSLKLQGRTYEQYF.

This clonotype was counted ten times or more. This chain connects TRBV7-9 to TRBJ2-5; D is ambiguous. The V and J ends lost 3 bases and 4 bases respectively, with 12 bases between them. Germline V gene lookup returns CDR1 SEHNR and CDR2 FQNEAQ (reference sequence). This CDR3 has 14 residues. The CDR3 region is CASSFGLPRETQYF. The DNA for the CDR3 is TGTGCCAGCAGCTTCGGGCTACCCCGAGAGACCCAGTACTTC.

This clonotype was seen at least ten times. The chain has TRBV27 and TRBJ1-1, with D tentatively TRBD1 (5 bases). Trimming removed 5 bases from V and 3 bases from J, with 13 bases in between. The CDR3 consists of 14 residues. From germline, CDR1 is MNHEY and CDR2 SMNVEV (reference sequence). The CDR3 nucleotides read TGTGCCAGCAGTACCCGGGACCTTCACACTGAAGCTTTCTTT. It encodes CASSTRDLHTEAFF.

This clonotype was recorded many times. V gene TRBV11-1 combines with J gene TRBJ2-3; 13 bases line up with TRBD2. Trimming at V came to 5 bases and at J to 6 bases, leaving 5 bases not matched to a gene. This CDR3 region has 15 residues. Germline CDR1 is SGHAT and CDR2 is FQDESV (reference sequence). The DNA for the CDR3 is TGTGCCAGCAGCATTACTAGCGGGAGGGCGGATACGCAGTATTTT. Protein product: CASSITSGRADTQYF.